This T cell receptor beta chain was captured in a study of blood T cell repertoires in COVID-19. For the study at large: PBMCs, B-cell-depleted T cells, or T cells provided the cDNA or gDNA that made up the material.

V dropped 3 bases and J dropped 6 bases, with 11 bases sitting between them. Germline loops: CDR1 SGHVS, CDR2 FQNEAQ. CDR3 length: 13 amino acids. Sequencing was performed with immunoSEQ multiplex PCR; in TCRdb, only in-frame clones are kept and a portion is missing. The repertoire includes some 240,000 clones, over 70% of them detected once, and 3.1% sits in the top ten. The sequence derives from a woman aged 40 to 50 who had been exposed to COVID-19. V and J are TRBV7-8 and TRBJ1-2, with D maybe TRBD1 (6 bases). Sequencing was done on a sample of PBMCs or T cells enriched from blood (not recorded which). The CDR3 sequence is CASSFGQRDGYTF. The CDR3 DNA reads as TGTGCCAGCAGCTTCGGACAGCGAGATGGCTACACCTTC.